The 30 T cell receptor beta chains in this list originate from one sample, sequenced in a study of OX40 agonist ivuxolimab in advanced cancers. This table comes from immunoSEQ multiplex PCR, and its TCRdb copy is limited to in-frame clones, with some not included. The sample consists of approximately 68,000 clones, 80% to 90% of them appearing once. The source material was CD4+ or CD8+ T cells sorted from blood, sampled in a trial of the OX40 agonist ivuxolimab. All receptors derive from an adult with an advanced solid tumor such as melanoma, head and neck, liver or kidney cancer.

V usage is TRBV6-5 and J usage is TRBJ2-7; possible D gene TRBD2, 6 bases. The CDR3 has 14 amino acids. The V gene lost 0 bases and the J gene lost 0 bases, with 6 bases spanning the gap. In germline, CDR1 is MNHEY, CDR2 SVGAGI. The CDR3 sequence: CASSYSSGSYEQYF. The CDR3 region has the DNA TGTGCCAGCAGTTACTCTAGCGGCTCCTACGAGCAGTACTTC.

By sample fraction, this clone is medium-sized (0.01 to 0.1%). The chain has TRBV5-1 and TRBJ2-5; the D gene is possibly TRBD2 (5 bases). V lost 0 bases to trimming and J lost 5 bases, with 17 bases between them. This CDR3 is built from 16 residues. Germline CDR1 reads SGHRS; CDR2 reads YFSETQ. The CDR3 DNA follows: TGCGCCAGCAGCTTGGAGGGTAGCGTGACGGGTGAGACCCAGTACTTC. It is translated as CASSLEGSVTGETQYF.

The chain employs TRBV5-4 and TRBJ2-1; the D is unclear. V lost 4 bases to trimming and J lost 5 bases, with 13 bases between them. The CDR3 contains 14 residues. Germline CDR1 and CDR2: SGHNT and YYREEE (reference sequence). Here the CDR3 reads CASSPPLTDNEQFF. Written as DNA, the CDR3 is TGTGCCAGCAGCCCCCCACTTACAGACAATGAGCAGTTCTTC. The whole variable domain, remainder taken from reference TRBV5-4 and TRBJ2-1, is ETGVTQSPTHLIKTRGQQVTLRCSSQSGHNTVSWYQQALGQGPQFIFQYYREEENGRGNFPPRFSGLQFPNYSSELNVNALELDDSALYLCASSPPLTDNEQFFGPGTRLTVL.

V and J are TRBV7-3 and TRBJ2-7; weak D call: TRBD1 (5 bases). The V gene's germline CDR1 is SGHTA and CDR2 FQGTGA. V was pared by 6 bases and J by 2 bases, with 17 bases between. This CDR3 is built from 15 residues. The CDR3 spells CASRAAPTGPYEQYF. CDR3 in DNA: TGTGCCAGCAGGGCTGCTCCTACAGGTCCCTACGAGCAGTACTTC. Drawing the rest from reference TRBV7-3 and TRBJ2-7, the complete variable domain is GAGVSQTPSNKVTEKGKYVELRCDPISGHTALYWYRQSLGQGPEFLIYFQGTGAADDSGLPNDRFFAVRPEGSVSTLKIQRTERGDSAVYLCASRAAPTGPYEQYFGPGTRLTVT.

The chain couples TRBV5-5 to TRBJ1-5, with TRBD1 identical over 7 bases. The trim removed 4 bases at V and 2 bases at J, leaving 3 bases unmatched. CDR1 SGHKS and CDR2 YYEKEE come from the germline V gene (reference sequence). The length of the CDR3 is 14 residues. For the CDR3, the DNA is TGTGCCAGCAGCATTACAGGGGGCAATCAGCCCCAGCATTTT. Residues: CASSITGGNQPQHF.

The rearrangement uses TRBV6-5 and TRBJ1-2; D uncertain. The germline V gene has CDR1 MNHEY and CDR2 SVGAGI. The germline V and J ends were trimmed by 4 bases and 7 bases, with 19 bases remaining between them. This CDR3 spans 15 amino acids. The CDR3 nucleotides are TGTGCCAGCAGTTCCCCGTCTCGGACGGTCCGTGGCTACACCTTC. It encodes CASSSPSRTVRGYTF.

The V and J genes are TRBV14 and TRBJ1-2, with a tentative D call TRBD1 (5 bases). Trimming removed 4 bases from V and 5 bases from J, with 23 bases in between. This CDR3 spans 17 amino acids. Germline CDR1 and CDR2: SGHDN and FVKESK. CDR3 amino acids: CASSRLGGERQQYGYTF. The CDR3, as DNA: TGTGCCAGCAGCCGCTTGGGGGGGGAGCGGCAACAGTATGGCTACACCTTC.

The V and J genes are TRBV9 and TRBJ2-1; TRBD1 might be the D (6 bases). Between the trimmed V and J ends, which lost 3 bases and 0 bases, there was a span of 10 bases. This CDR3 is built from 15 residues. The germline V gene has CDR1 SGDLS and CDR2 YYNGEE. The CDR3 sequence: CASSDQGSSYNEQFF. The CDR3 nucleotides read TGTGCCAGCAGCGACCAGGGGAGCTCCTACAATGAGCAGTTCTTC.

The chain recombines TRBV7-9 with TRBJ2-7; the match to TRBD1 covers 8 bases. There are 15 residues in the CDR3. Germline loops: CDR1 SEHNR, CDR2 FQNEAQ (reference sequence). V lost 3 bases and J lost 6; bases outside the gene matches: 10. The CDR3 DNA follows: TGTGCCAGCAGCTTCAGAGGGACAGGCATCTCCGAGCAGTACTTC. Amino acids: CASSFRGTGISEQYF.

This sequence joins TRBV7-2 and TRBJ2-3; perhaps TRBD2 as D (6 bases). The CDR3 is 18 amino acids. CDR1 is SGHTA and CDR2 is FQGNSA in the germline V gene. Trimming removed 4 bases from V and 0 bases from J, with 20 bases in between. CDR3 DNA sequence: TGTGCCAGCAGCTCGAGCCGGGGGTCCGTATTTAGCACAGATACGCAGTATTTT. Amino acid sequence: CASSSSRGSVFSTDTQYF.

Notes on this clone: Distinct nucleotide sequences in the sample also encode this CDR3. The rearrangement uses TRBV18 and TRBJ1-1, with 9 bases fitting TRBD1. J was trimmed by 0 bases and V by 5 bases; bases with no gene match: 7. CDR1 KGHSH and CDR2 LQKENI come from the germline V gene. The CDR3 has 16 residues. For the CDR3, the DNA is TGTGCCAGCTCAGACGGGACAGGGCGTATGAACACTGAAGCTTTCTTT. Translation gives CASSDGTGRMNTEAFF.

CDR3 protein: CASSYQGGTEAFF. The CDR3 DNA reads as TGTGCCAGCAGCTATCAGGGGGGCACTGAAGCTTTCTTT. The chain employs TRBV2 and TRBJ1-1; 7 positions match TRBD1. CDR1 is SNHLY, CDR2 FYNNEI, per germline. V shed 6 bases, J shed 4 bases, and the junction held 5 bases outside the gene matches. The CDR3 runs to 13 residues. Filled out from reference TRBV2 and TRBJ1-1, the complete variable domain reads EPEVTQTPSHQVTQMGQEVILRCVPISNHLYFYWYRQILGQKVEFLVSFYNNEISEKSEIFDDQFSVERPDGSNFTLKIRSTKLEDSAMYFCASSYQGGTEAFFGQGTRLTVV.

The chain carries TRBV4-1 and TRBJ2-4, with a tentative D call TRBD2 (5 bases). The CDR3 has 12 residues. The V end was cut by 1 base, the J end by 11 bases, with 9 bases between. Per germline, CDR1 MGHRA and CDR2 YSYEKL. Here the CDR3 reads CASSQVRGLQYF. CDR3 DNA sequence: TGCGCCAGCAGCCAAGTACGGGGTCTTCAGTACTTC.

This clone was picked up a small number of times. V and J are TRBV2 and TRBJ1-2; TRBD1 aligns across 7 bases. The CDR3 consists of 14 residues. J was trimmed by 2 bases and V by 7 bases; bases with no gene match: 7. The germline V gene has CDR1 SNHLY and CDR2 FYNNEI. As DNA, the CDR3 is TGTGCCAGCAACGAAGGACAGGCGAACTATGGCTACACCTTC. Its protein is CASNEGQANYGYTF.

The CDR3 DNA sequence: TGTGCCAGCAGCTTCGGCGACAGTTCTGGAAACACCATATATTTT. The encoded protein is CASSFGDSSGNTIYF. This chain uses TRBV7-9 with TRBJ1-3; D possibly corresponds to TRBD1 (5 bases). This CDR3 is 15 amino acids long. Germline V gene sequence: CDR1 SEHNR, CDR2 FQNEAQ (reference sequence). Trimming pared 3 bases from V and 1 base from J, leaving 10 bases between. The variable domain in full, completed from reference TRBV7-9 and TRBJ1-3, reads DTGVSQNPRHKITKRGQNVTFRCDPISEHNRLYWYRQTLGQGPEFLTYFQNEAQLEKSRLLSDRFSAERPKGSFSTLEIQRTEQGDSAMYLCASSFGDSSGNTIYFGEGSWLTVV.

The chain joins TRBV27 to TRBJ1-1; tentatively, D is TRBD1 (6 bases). CDR3 length: 15 residues. Germline CDR1 MNHEY, CDR2 SMNVEV (reference sequence). The germline V and J ends were trimmed by 2 bases and 4 bases, with 14 bases remaining between them. The DNA of the CDR3 is TGTGCCAGCAGTTTAATTCCGTCAGGGGTCACTGAAGCTTTCTTT. It encodes CASSLIPSGVTEAFF.

V gene TRBV6-6 combines with J gene TRBJ1-1; D ambiguous. Germline V lookup: CDR1 MNHNY, CDR2 SVGAGI (reference sequence). Trimming cost V 6 bases and J 0 bases, with 17 bases left between them. This CDR3 region has 16 residues. CDR3 region: CASRPIRTELNTEAFF. The CDR3 DNA follows: TGTGCCAGCAGACCGATAAGGACGGAGTTGAACACTGAAGCTTTCTTT.

The CDR3 DNA sequence: TGTGCCAGCAGCTTTTACCGGGCTGGCACCGGGGAGCTGTTTTTT. This translates into CASSFYRAGTGELFF. This chain links TRBV5-6 with TRBJ2-2; unclear D gene. CDR3 length equals 15 residues. Germline V gene lookup returns CDR1 SGHDT and CDR2 YYEEEE. Trimming removed 2 bases at V and 4 bases at J, with 12 bases between. Full variable domain (outside the CDR3, taken from reference TRBV5-6 and TRBJ2-2): DAGVTQSPTHLIKTRGQQVTLRCSPKSGHDTVSWYQQALGQGPQFIFQYYEEEERQRGNFPDRFSGHQFPNYSSELNVNALLLGDSALYLCASSFYRAGTGELFFGEGSRLTVL.

This sequence joins TRBV29-1 and TRBJ1-2; D is ambiguous. Germline-derived CDR1 and CDR2 are SQVTM and ANQGSEA. The CDR3 length is 14 residues. Trimming took 5 bases from V and 0 from J, leaving 13 bases between them. The CDR3 DNA follows: TGCAGCGTTCGATCGAGGTTAGCTAACTATGGCTACACCTTC. Amino acid sequence: CSVRSRLANYGYTF.

V usage is TRBV30 and J usage is TRBJ2-3; D ambiguous. Trimming shortened V by 2 bases and J by 0 bases, and 6 bases separated the two germline ends. Germline CDR1 GTSNPN, CDR2 SVGIG (reference sequence). The CDR3 is made up of 13 amino acids. The CDR3 spells CAWSRLSTDTQYF. As DNA, the CDR3 is TGTGCCTGGAGTAGATTGAGCACAGATACGCAGTATTTT.

The CDR3 sequence is CASSLKLGRAYRSGNTIYF. The CDR3 coding sequence is TGTGCCAGCAGCTTGAAGTTGGGCAGGGCCTATCGCTCTGGAAACACCATATATTTT. V usage is TRBV5-5 and J usage is TRBJ1-3; D perhaps matches TRBD1 (5 bases). Germline V CDR1 and CDR2: SGHKS, YYEKEE (reference sequence). Trimming cost V 1 base and J 0 bases, with 20 bases left between them. The CDR3 covers 19 residues.

This clone has a single count. This chain links TRBV6-1 with TRBJ2-3; D unresolved. This CDR3 contains 13 residues. Trimming shortened V by 1 base and J by 1 base, and 3 bases separated the two germline ends. Germline V gives CDR1 MNHNS, CDR2 SASEGT. The chain's CDR3 is CASSEVGTDTQYF. DNA for the CDR3: TGTGCCAGCAGTGAAGTCGGCACAGATACGCAGTATTTT.

This chain uses TRBV19 with TRBJ2-1; D remains unclear. This CDR3 contains 13 residues. Germline V gene data show CDR1 as LNHDA and CDR2 as SQIVND (reference sequence). V shed 2 bases and J shed 5 bases, with 7 bases lying between them. As DNA, the CDR3 is TGTGCCAGTAGTATAAATCGCAACAATGAGCAGTTCTTC. Translated: CASSINRNNEQFF.

This sequence joins TRBV5-1 and TRBJ2-3; 8 positions agree with TRBD2. Per the germline V gene, CDR1 is SGHRS and CDR2 is YFSETQ. The CDR3 is made up of 14 amino acids. Unmatched junction bases numbered 4, after V lost 4 bases and J lost 3 bases. The DNA for the CDR3 is TGCGCCAGCAGCCCGGGGGGGTGGACAGATACGCAGTATTTT. It yields the protein CASSPGGWTDTQYF.

The rearrangement uses TRBV14 and TRBJ2-7; TRBD1 agrees at 10 bases. Germline assignment: CDR1 SGHDN and CDR2 FVKESK. This CDR3 spans 17 amino acids. V trimming: 0 bases; J trimming: 4 bases; junction bases outside the gene matches: 9. The CDR3 sequence is CASSQEGSWDRGYEQYF. CDR3 nucleotide sequence: TGTGCCAGCAGCCAAGAAGGGAGCTGGGACAGGGGATACGAGCAGTACTTC.

V is TRBV5-4 and J is TRBJ1-4, with TRBD1 identical over 8 bases. The V segment lost 4 bases and the J segment 3 bases; nucleotides outside the gene matches: 5. Germline V lookup: CDR1 SGHNT, CDR2 YYREEE (reference sequence). The CDR3 is 15 residues long. The CDR3: CASSIQGAANEKLFF. DNA for the CDR3: TGTGCCAGCAGCATCCAGGGGGCGGCTAATGAAAAACTGTTTTTT.

The V and J genes are TRBV28 and TRBJ1-2, with D perhaps TRBD1 (6 bases). Trimming removed 4 bases from V and 8 bases from J, with 14 bases in between. This CDR3 comprises 13 residues. CDR1 and CDR2 from the germline V gene are MDHEN and SYDVKM. As DNA, the CDR3 is TGTGCCAGCAGTTCCACAGGGCTAGGCGGCTACACCTTC. The encoded protein is CASSSTGLGGYTF.

This clone is a singleton in its sample. The chain is built from TRBV7-2 and TRBJ2-7; 7 bases fit TRBD2. Germline CDR1 is SGHTA and CDR2 is FQGNSA. Trimming at V came to 5 bases and at J to 6 bases, leaving 10 bases not matched to a gene. The CDR3 contains 14 residues. The DNA for the CDR3 is TGTGCCAGCAGCGGGATAGCGGGCCCTCGCGAGCAGTACTTC. Protein sequence: CASSGIAGPREQYF.

As to this clone: Within the sample, other DNA sequences also encode this same CDR3. As DNA, the CDR3 is TGTGCCAGCAGCGTAGGAGACAGGGATGTCGAGACCCAGTACTTC. It is translated as CASSVGDRDVETQYF. The chain has TRBV9 and TRBJ2-5; 7 nucleotides agree with TRBD1. The V segment lost 0 bases and the J segment 5 bases; nucleotides outside the gene matches: 7. This CDR3 has 15 residues. Germline V lookup: CDR1 SGDLS, CDR2 YYNGEE.

This clone has a single count. This rearrangement joins TRBV11-2 to TRBJ1-2, with D uncertain. CDR1 SGHAT and CDR2 FQNNGV come from the germline V gene. The CDR3 consists of 13 residues. V dropped 2 bases and J dropped 3 bases, with 7 bases sitting between them. The CDR3 here is CASSLSSYYGYTF. Written as DNA, the CDR3 is TGTGCCAGCAGCTTAAGTTCATACTATGGCTACACCTTC.